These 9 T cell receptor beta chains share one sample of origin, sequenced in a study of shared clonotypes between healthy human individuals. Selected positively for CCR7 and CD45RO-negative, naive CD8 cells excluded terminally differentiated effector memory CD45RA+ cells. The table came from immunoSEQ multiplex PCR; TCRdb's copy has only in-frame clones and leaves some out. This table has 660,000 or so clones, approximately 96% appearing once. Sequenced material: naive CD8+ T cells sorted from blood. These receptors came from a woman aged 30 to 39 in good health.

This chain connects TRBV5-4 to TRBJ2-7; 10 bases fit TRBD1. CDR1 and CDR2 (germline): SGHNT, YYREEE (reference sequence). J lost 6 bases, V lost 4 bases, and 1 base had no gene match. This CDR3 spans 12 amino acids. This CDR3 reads CASSGTGAEQYF. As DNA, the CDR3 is TGTGCCAGCAGCGGGACAGGGGCCGAGCAGTACTTC.

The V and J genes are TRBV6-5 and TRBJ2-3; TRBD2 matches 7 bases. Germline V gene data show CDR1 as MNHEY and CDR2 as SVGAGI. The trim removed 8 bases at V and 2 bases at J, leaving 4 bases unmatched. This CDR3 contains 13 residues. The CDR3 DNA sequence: TGTGCCAGCGGAGCGGGGCCCACAGATACGCAGTATTTT. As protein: CASGAGPTDTQYF.

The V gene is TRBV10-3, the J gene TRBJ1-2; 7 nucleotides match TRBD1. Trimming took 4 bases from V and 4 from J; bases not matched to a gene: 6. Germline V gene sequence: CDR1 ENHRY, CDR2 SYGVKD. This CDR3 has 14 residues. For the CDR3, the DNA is TGTGCCATCAGTGGGGAGACAGGGACCTATGGCTACACCTTC. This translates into CAISGETGTYGYTF.

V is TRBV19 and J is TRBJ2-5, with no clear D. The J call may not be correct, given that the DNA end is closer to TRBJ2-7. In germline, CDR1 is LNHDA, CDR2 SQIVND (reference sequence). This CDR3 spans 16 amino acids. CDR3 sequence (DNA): TGTGCCAGTAGTATAGATCGGGCCTCCGCACGATACGAGCAGTACTTC. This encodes CASSIDRASARYEQYF.

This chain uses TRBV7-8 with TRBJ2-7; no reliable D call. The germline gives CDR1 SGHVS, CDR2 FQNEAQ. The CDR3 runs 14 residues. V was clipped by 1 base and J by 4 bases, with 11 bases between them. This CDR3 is CASSLGARKYEQYF. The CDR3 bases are TGTGCCAGCAGCTTAGGGGCGCGGAAATACGAGCAGTACTTC.

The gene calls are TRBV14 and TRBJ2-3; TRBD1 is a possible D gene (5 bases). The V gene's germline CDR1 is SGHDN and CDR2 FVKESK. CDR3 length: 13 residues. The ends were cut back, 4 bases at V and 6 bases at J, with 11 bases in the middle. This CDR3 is CASSLISGDTQYF. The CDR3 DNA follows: TGTGCCAGCAGCCTAATCTCAGGGGATACGCAGTATTTT.

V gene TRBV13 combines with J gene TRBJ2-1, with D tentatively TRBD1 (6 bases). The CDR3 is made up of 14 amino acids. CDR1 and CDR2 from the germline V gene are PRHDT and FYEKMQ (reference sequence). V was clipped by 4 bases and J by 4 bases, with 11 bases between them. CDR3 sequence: CASSYATGYNEQFF. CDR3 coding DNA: TGTGCCAGCAGCTATGCGACAGGTTACAATGAGCAGTTCTTC.

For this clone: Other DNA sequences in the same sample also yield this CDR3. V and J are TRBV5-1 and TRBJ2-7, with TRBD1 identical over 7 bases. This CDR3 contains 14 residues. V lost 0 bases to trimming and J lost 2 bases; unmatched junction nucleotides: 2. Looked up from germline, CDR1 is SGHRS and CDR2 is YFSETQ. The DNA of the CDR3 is TGCGCCAGCAGCTTGGCACAGGGGCCCTACGAGCAGTACTTC. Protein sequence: CASSLAQGPYEQYF. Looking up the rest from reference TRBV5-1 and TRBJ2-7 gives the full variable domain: KAGVTQTPRYLIKTRGQQVTLSCSPISGHRSVSWYQQTPGQGLQFLFEYFSETQRNKGNFPGRFSGRQFSNSRSEMNVSTLELGDSALYLCASSLAQGPYEQYFGPGTRLTVT.

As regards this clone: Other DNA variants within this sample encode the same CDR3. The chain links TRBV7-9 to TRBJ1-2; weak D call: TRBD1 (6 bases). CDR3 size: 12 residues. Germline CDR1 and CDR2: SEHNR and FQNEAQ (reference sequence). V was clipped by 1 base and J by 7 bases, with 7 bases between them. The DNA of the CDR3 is TGTGCCAGCAGCTTAGGGGGGCCTGGCTACACCTTC. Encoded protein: CASSLGGPGYTF.